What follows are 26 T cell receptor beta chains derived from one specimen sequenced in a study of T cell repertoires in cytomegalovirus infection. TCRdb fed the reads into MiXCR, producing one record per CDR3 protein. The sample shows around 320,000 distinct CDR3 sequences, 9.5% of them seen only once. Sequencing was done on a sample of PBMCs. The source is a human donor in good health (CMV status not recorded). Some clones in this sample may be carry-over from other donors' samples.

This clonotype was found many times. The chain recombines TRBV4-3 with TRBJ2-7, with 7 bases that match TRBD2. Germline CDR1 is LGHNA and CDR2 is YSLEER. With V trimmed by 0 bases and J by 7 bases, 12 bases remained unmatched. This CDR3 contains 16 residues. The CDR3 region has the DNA TGCGCCAGCAGCCAAGACAGTCCCGCGGGGACTAAAGAGCAGTACTTC. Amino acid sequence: CASSQDSPAGTKEQYF.

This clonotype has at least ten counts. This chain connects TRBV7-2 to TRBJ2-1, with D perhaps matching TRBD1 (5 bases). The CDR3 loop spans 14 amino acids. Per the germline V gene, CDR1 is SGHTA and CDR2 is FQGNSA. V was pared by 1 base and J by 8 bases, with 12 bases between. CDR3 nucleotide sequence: TGTGCCAGCAGCTTAGGGCAGGGCTCGGATGAGCAGTTCTTC. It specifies CASSLGQGSDEQFF.

The CDR3, as DNA: TGCGCCAGCAGCCAACAACCCTCATCAGGGGTTGGCTACACCTTC. It specifies CASSQQPSSGVGYTF. The chain links TRBV4-1 to TRBJ1-2; possible D gene TRBD1, 6 bases. The CDR3 covers 15 residues. V was cut by 2 bases and J by 7 bases, with 17 bases left in between. Germline assignment: CDR1 MGHRA and CDR2 YSYEKL.

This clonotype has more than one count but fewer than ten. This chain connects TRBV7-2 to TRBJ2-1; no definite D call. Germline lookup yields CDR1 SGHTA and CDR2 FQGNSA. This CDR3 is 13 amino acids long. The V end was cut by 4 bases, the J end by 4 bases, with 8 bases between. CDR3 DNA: TGTGCCAGCAGCTCGAATGTTTACAATGAGCAGTTCTTC. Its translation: CASSSNVYNEQFF. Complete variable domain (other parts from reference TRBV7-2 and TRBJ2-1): GAGVSQSPSNKVTEKGKDVELRCDPISGHTALYWYRQSLGQGLEFLIYFQGNSAPDKSGLPSDRFSAERTGGSVSTLTIQRTQQEDSAVYLCASSSNVYNEQFFGPGTRLTVL.

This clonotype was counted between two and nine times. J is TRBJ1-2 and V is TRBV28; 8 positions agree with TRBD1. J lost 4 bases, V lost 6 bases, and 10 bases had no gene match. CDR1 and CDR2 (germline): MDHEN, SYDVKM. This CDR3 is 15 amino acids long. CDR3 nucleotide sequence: TGTGCCAGCAGCCAACCGACAGGGGCCCTCTATGGCTACACCTTC. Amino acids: CASSQPTGALYGYTF.

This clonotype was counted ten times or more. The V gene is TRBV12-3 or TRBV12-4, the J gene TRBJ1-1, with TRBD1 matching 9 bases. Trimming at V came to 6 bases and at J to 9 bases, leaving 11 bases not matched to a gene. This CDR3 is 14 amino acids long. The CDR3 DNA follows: TGTGCCAGCAGCGTCGGACAGGGGCTAATACAAGCTTTCTTT. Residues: CASSVGQGLIQAFF.

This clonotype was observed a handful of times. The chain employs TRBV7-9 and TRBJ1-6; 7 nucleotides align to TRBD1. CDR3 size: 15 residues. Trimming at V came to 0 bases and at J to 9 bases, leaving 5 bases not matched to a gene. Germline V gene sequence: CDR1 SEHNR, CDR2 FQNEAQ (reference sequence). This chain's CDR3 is CASSLAGGASSPLHF. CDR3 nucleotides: TGTGCCAGCAGCTTAGCAGGGGGCGCGAGTTCACCCCTCCACTTT.

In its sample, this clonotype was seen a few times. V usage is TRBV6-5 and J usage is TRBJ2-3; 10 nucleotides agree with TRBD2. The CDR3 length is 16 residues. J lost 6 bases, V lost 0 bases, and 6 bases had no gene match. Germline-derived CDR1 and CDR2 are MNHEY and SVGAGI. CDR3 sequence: CASSYSISGGRDTQYF. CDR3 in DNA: TGTGCCAGCAGTTACTCGATTAGCGGGGGGCGGGATACGCAGTATTTT.

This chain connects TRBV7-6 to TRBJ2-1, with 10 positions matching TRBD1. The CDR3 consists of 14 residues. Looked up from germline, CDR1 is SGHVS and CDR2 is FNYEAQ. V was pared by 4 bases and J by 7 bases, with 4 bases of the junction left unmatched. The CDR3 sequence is CASSWGTGENEQFF. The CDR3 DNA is TGTGCCAGCAGCTGGGGGACAGGGGAAAATGAGCAGTTCTTC.

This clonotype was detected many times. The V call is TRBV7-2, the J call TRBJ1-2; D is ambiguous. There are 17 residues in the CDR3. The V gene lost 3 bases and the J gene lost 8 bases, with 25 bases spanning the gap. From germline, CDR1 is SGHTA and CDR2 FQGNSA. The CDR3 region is CASSFVGGGQSPSGYTF. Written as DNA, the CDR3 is TGTGCCAGCAGCTTCGTAGGTGGAGGGCAAAGCCCGTCAGGCTACACCTTC.

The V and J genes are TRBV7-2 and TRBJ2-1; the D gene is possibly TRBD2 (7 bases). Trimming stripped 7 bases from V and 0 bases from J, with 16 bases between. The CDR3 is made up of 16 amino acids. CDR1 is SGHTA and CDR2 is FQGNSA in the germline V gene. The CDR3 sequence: CASTPAGASSYNEQFF. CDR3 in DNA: TGTGCCAGCACCCCGGCGGGGGCGAGCTCCTACAATGAGCAGTTCTTC.

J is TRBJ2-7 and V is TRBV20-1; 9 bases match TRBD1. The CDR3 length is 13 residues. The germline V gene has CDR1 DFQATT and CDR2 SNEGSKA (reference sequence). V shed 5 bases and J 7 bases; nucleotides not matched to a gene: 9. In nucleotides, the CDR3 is TGCAGTGCTCCCGGGACAGGGTTCCGGGAGCAGTACTTC. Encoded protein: CSAPGTGFREQYF.

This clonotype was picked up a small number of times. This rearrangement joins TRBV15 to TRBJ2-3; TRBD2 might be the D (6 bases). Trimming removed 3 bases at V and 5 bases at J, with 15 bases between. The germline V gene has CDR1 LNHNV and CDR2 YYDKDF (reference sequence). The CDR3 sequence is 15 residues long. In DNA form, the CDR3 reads TGTGCCACCAGCAGGCTAGGCGGGACGGGAGATACGCAGTATTTT. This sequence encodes CATSRLGGTGDTQYF.

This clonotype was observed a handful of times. The DNA of the CDR3 is TGTGCCAGCAGCTTACCTCAACTAGAAGCTTTCTTT. Translating it yields CASSLPQLEAFF. The gene calls are TRBV7-6 and TRBJ1-1; no clear D gene. Germline CDR1 reads SGHVS; CDR2 reads FNYEAQ. The CDR3 sequence is 12 residues long. V shed 2 bases and J shed 8 bases, with 9 bases lying between them.

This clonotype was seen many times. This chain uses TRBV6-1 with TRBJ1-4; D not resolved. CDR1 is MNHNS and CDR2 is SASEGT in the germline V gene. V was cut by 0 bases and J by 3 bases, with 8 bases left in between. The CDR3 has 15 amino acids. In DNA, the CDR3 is TGTGCCAGCAGTGAAGCGGCGCGGGCTAATGAAAAACTGTTTTTT. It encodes CASSEAARANEKLFF.

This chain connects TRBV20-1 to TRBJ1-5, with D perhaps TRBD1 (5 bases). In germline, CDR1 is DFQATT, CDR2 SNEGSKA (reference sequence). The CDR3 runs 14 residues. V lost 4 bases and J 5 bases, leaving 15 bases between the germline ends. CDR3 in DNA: TGCAGTGCTATCCACCCAGCGGGGGATCAGCCCCAGCATTTT. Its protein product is CSAIHPAGDQPQHF.

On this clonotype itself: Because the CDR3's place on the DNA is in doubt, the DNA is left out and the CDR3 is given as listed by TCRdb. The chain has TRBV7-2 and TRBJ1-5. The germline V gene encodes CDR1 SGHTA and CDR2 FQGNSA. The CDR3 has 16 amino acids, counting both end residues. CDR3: CASSFCAWVSNQPQHF.

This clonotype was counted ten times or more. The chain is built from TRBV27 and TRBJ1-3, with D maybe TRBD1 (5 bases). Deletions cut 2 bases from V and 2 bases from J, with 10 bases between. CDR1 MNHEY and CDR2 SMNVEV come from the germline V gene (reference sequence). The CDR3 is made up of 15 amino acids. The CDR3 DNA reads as TGTGCCAGCAGTTTAGCGGCGGGGGCTGGAAACACCATATATTTT. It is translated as CASSLAAGAGNTIYF.

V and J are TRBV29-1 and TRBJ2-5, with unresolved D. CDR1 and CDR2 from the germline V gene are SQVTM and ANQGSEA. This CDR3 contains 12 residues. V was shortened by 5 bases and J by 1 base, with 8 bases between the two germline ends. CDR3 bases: TGCAGCGTTAGGTCAGCCCAAGAGACCCAGTACTTC. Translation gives CSVRSAQETQYF.

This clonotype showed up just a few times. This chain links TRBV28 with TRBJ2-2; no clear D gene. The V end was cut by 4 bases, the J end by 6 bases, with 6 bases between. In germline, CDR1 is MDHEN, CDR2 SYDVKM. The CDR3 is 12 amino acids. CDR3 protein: CASSSRPGELFF. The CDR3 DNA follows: TGTGCCAGCAGTTCCCGACCCGGGGAGCTGTTTTTT.

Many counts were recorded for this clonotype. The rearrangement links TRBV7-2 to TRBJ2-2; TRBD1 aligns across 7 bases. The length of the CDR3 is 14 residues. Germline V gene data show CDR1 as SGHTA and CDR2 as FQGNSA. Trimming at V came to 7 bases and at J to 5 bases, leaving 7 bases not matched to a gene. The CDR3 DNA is TGTGCCAGCACCCCAGACAGGGTAACCGGGGAGCTGTTTTTT. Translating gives CASTPDRVTGELFF.

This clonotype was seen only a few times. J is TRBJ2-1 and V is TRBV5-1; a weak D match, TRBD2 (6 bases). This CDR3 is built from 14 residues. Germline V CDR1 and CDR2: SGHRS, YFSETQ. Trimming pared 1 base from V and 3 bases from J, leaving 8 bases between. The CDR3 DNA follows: TGCGCCAGCAGCTTGATTAGCGGCTACAATGAGCAGTTCTTC. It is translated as CASSLISGYNEQFF.

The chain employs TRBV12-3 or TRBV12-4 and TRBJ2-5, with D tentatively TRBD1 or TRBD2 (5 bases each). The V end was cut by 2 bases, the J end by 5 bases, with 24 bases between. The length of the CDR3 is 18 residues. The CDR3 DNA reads TGTGCCAGCAGTTTACCCTCCTCGTCAGGGATTTGGGAGGAGACCCAGTACTTC. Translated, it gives CASSLPSSSGIWEETQYF.

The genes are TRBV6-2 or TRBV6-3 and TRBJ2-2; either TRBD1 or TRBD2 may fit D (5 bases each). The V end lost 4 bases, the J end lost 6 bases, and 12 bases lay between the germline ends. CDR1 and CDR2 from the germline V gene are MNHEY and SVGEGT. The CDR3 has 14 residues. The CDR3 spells CASSSLGEAGELFF. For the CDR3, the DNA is TGTGCCAGCAGTTCTCTGGGGGAAGCCGGGGAGCTGTTTTTT.

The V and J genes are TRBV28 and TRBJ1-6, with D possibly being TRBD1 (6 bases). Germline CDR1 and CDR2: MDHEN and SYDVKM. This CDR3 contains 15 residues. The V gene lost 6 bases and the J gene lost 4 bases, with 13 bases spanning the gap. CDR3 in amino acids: CASRSGGLYNSPLHF. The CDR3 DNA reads TGTGCCAGCAGGTCCGGGGGGCTGTATAATTCACCCCTCCACTTT.

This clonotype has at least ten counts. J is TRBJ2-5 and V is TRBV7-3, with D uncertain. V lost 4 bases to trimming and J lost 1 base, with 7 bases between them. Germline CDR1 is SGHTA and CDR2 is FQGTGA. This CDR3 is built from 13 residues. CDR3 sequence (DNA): TGTGCCAGCAGCTCCTACCTCCAAGAGACCCAGTACTTC. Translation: CASSSYLQETQYF. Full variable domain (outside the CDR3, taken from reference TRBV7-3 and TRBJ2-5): GAGVSQTPSNKVTEKGKYVELRCDPISGHTALYWYRQSLGQGPEFLIYFQGTGAADDSGLPNDRFFAVRPEGSVSTLKIQRTERGDSAVYLCASSSYLQETQYFGPGTRLLVL.